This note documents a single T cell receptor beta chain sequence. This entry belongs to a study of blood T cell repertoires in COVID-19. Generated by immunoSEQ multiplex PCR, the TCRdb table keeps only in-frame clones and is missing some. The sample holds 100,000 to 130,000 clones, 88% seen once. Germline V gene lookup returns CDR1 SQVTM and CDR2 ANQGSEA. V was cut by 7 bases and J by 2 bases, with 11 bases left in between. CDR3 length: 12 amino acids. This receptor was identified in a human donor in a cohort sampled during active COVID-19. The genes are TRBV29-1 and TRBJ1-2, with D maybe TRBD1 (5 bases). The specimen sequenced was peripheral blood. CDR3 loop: CSGGSPNYGYTF. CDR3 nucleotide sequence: TGCAGCGGGGGCAGCCCAAACTATGGCTACACCTTC.